The 2 T cell receptor beta chains presented below share a single source sample, sequenced in a study of T cells in Graves' hyperthyroidism and ophthalmopathy. Researchers took RNA transcripts and amplified the TCR beta CDR3 regions from them. Carried out on the TCR CDR3, a first-round RT-PCR used the HTBI primer set. TCRdb passed the multiplex PCR reads through MiXCR, listing each CDR3 protein once. Among about 740,000 distinct CDR3 sequences listed, 12% to 15% were seen once. Sequencing was carried out using blood. The receptor set was obtained from a woman under 30 with Graves' hyperthyroidism.

This clonotype was observed at least ten times. A junction end diverges from the germline sequence, so it may reflect a read error. The chain recombines TRBV2 with TRBJ1-1; D is undetermined. Germline V gives CDR1 SNHLY, CDR2 FYNNEI. The CDR3 totals 15 residues. The CDR3 DNA sequence: TGTGCCAGCAGTGAAAGGTGGAGGATGAACACTGAAACTTTCTTT. Translating gives CASSERWRMNTETFF.

This clonotype was observed at least ten times. The chain links TRBV20-1 to TRBJ2-3; 11 nucleotides line up with TRBD2. The V gene end was trimmed by 1 base and the J gene end by 4 bases; junction bases not matched to a gene: 7. CDR1 and CDR2 (germline): DFQATT, SNEGSKA (reference sequence). The CDR3 contains 16 residues. CDR3 coding DNA: TGCAGTGCTAGAGGCGAGGCTAGCGGGAGGTCAGATACGCAGTATTTT. Amino acid sequence: CSARGEASGRSDTQYF.